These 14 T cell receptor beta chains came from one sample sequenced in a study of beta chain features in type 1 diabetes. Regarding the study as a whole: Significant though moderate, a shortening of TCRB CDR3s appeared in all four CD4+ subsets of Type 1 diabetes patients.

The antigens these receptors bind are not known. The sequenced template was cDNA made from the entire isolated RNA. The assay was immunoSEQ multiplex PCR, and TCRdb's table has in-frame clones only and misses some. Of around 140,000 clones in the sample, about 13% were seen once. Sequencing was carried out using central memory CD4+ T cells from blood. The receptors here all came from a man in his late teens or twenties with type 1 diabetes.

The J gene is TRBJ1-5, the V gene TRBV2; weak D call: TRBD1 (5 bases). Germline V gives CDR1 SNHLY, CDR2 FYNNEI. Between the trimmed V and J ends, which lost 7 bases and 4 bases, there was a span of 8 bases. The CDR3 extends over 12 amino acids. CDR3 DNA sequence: TGTGCCAGCAAGGGGAGGAATCAGCCCCAGCATTTT. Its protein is CASKGRNQPQHF.

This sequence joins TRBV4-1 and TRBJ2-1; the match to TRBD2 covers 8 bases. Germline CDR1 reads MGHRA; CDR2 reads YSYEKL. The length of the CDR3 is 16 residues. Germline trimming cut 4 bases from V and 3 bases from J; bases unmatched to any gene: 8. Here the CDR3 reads CASSPLRGAGYNEQFF. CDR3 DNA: TGCGCCAGCAGCCCCCTGCGGGGGGCGGGCTACAATGAGCAGTTCTTC.

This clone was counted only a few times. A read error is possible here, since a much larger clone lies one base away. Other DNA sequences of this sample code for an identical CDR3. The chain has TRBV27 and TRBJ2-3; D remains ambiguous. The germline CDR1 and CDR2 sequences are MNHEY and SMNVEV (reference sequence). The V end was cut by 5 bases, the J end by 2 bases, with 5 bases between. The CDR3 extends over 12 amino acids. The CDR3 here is CASSTLTDTQYF. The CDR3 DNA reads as TGTGCCAGCAGTACCCTCACAGATACGCAGTATTTT.

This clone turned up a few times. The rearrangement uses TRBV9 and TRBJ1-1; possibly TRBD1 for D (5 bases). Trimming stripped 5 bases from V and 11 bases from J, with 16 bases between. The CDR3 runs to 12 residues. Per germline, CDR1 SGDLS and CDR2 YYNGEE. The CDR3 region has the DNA TGTGCCAGCAGTTCCAGCCTAGGGGTGGCTTTCTTT. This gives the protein CASSSSLGVAFF.

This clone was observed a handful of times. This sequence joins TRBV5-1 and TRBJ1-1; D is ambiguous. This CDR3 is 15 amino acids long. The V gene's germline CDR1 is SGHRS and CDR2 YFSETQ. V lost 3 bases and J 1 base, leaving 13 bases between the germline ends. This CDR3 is CASSSLGLRNTEAFF. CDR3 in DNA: TGCGCCAGCAGCTCACTTGGGCTCAGGAACACTGAAGCTTTCTTT.

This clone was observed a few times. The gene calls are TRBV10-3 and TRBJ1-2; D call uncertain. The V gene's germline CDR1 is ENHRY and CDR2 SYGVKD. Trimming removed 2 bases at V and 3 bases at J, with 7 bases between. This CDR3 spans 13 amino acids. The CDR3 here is CAISEGSHYGYTF. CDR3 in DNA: TGTGCCATCAGTGAGGGTTCGCACTATGGCTACACCTTC.

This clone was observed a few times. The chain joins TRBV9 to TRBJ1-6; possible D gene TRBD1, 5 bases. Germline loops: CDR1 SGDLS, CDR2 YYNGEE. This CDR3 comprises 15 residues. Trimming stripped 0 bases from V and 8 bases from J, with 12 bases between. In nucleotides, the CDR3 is TGTGCCAGCAGCGTAGGGCCAGGGCTCGATTCACCCCTCCACTTT. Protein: CASSVGPGLDSPLHF.

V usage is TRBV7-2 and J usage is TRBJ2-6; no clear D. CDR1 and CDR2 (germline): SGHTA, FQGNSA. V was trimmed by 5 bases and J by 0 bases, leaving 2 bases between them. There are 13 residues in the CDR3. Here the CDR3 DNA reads TGTGCCAGCAGCGACTCTGGGGCCAACGTCCTGACTTTC. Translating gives CASSDSGANVLTF.

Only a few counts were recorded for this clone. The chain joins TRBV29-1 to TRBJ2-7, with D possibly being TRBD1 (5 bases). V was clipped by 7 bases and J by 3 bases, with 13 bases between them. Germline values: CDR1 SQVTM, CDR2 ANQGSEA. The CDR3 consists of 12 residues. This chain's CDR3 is CSGLLDSYEQYF. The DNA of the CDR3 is TGCAGCGGACTCCTCGACAGCTACGAGCAGTACTTC.

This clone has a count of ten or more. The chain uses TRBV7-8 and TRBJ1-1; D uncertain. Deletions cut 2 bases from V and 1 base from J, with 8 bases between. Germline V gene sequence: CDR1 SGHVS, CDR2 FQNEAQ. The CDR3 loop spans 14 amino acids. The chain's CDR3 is CASSLPNPNTEAFF. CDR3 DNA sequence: TGTGCCAGCAGCTTACCTAACCCGAACACTGAAGCTTTCTTT.

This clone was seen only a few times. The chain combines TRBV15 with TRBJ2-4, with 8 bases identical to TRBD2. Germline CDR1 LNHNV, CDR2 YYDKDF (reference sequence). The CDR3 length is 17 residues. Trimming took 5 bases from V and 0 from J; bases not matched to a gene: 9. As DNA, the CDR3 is TGTGCCACCAGCTCCTCGGGAGGGGGTATAGCCAAAAACATTCAGTACTTC. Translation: CATSSSGGGIAKNIQYF.

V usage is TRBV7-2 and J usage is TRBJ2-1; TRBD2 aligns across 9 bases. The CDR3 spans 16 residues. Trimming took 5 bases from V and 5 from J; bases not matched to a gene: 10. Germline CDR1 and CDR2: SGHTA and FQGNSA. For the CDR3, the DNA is TGTGCCAGCAGCCCGCGCCGCAGCGGGGGGCACAATGAGCAGTTCTTC. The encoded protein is CASSPRRSGGHNEQFF.

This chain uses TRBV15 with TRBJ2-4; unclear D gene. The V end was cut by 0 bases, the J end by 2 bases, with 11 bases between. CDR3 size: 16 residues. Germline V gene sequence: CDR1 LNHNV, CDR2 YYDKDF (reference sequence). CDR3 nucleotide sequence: TGTGCCACCAGCAGAGAGGTGGGCGGCCCCAAAAACATTCAGTACTTC. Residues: CATSREVGGPKNIQYF.

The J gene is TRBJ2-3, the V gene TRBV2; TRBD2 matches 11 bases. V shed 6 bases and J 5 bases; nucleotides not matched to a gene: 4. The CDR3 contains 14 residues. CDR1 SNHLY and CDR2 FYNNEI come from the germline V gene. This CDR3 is CASSFSGGVDTQYF. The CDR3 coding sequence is TGTGCCAGCAGCTTTAGCGGGGGGGTAGATACGCAGTATTTT.